The entry that follows covers one T cell receptor beta chain sequence. This clonotype was seen more than once but under ten times. It has no known antigen specificity. Base qualities were left out, and no much larger clone turns up one base away. The CDR3 sequence holds 16 residues, the cysteine and phenylalanine included. Only CDR3 DNA is held: 48 bases, read in frame from base 1. Sequences SGHNT (CDR1) and YENEEA (CDR2) are obtained from the germline V gene. Cut back by 2 bases and 3 bases, the V and J ends lie 13 bases apart. The library was made by 5' RACE. The listed sequencing device is NextSeq 500. To allow correction of PCR and sequencing errors, the TCR library protocol tagged every TCR cDNA molecule with a unique molecular identifier. In the paper's pipeline: TCR identification, UMI-based error correction and CDR3 extraction were all carried out with Decombinator tools. Expanded TCRs were defined as those above a frequency of 2 per 1,000, corresponding to the top 1% of the tumor frequency distribution. Rényi diversity was computed with the R vegan package after subsampling each repertoire 100 times to 5,000 TCRs. CDR3 similarity networks were constructed using string-kernel similarity of amino acid triplets, with links drawn between CDR3s whose pairwise similarity was above 0.82. The public reads were run again by TCRdb, first through fastp at Q25 and then through MiXCR, and only productive beta chains were kept. Entries that share a CDR3 protein sequence are merged under the most common genes and DNA. It is TCRdb's table, rather than the study itself, that gives the V and J calls and clone size. Present in this sample are about 92,000 distinct CDR3 sequences, about an eighth of which were seen just once. Roughly two fifths of the sample goes to the ten largest clones.

Read against the paper, the sample's time point label means: sample taken at primary tumor resection. The donors were fewer than 90 patients from the lung TRACERx cohort who had early-stage, untreated non-small cell lung cancer. Whole RNA extracted from tumor and nontumor lung tissue, or from cryopreserved PBMC samples, was used for TCR sequencing without cell sorting. Only patients with enough RNA available from two or more tumor regions were chosen for TCR sequencing. The data derive from a study of spatial heterogeneity in lung cancer (dated by TCRdb to about 2019). For the wider study: Beta-chain transcripts were consistently detected in greater numbers than alpha-chain transcripts, which likely reflected higher beta-chain transcript abundance. In the raw uncorrected reads, each unique combination of TCR and UMI appeared more than ten times on average. TCR alpha and beta repertoires were quantitatively compared across multiple tumor regions, matched nontumor lung and blood in non-small cell lung cancer. Both alpha and beta chains were TCR-sequenced in about 240 tumor regions, some 64 matched nontumor lung samples and 56 PBMC samples obtained at surgery. Nonsynonymous mutation counts, determined by whole-exome sequencing of tumor tissue, were related to TCR repertoire features.

Findings and caveats that apply to the study as a whole: Ubiquitous expanded tumor TCRs showed up in blood more often at tumor resection than at routine follow-up. Additional single-cell paired TCR alpha and beta sequencing was considered necessary to confirm, at a functional level, the hypothesis that regional TCRs recognize regional mutations.

This chain joins TRBV11-3 to TRBJ2-2; the D segment could be TRBD2, given 6 matching bases. The receptor's source is a male donor with early-stage non-small cell lung cancer. The specimen comprised PBMCs, sampled at surgery. The sequence in DNA is TGTGCCAGCAGCTTATCCGGGAGAGGGGACACCGGGGAGCTGTTTTTT. This gives the protein CASSLSGRGDTGELFF.